The 24 T cell receptor beta chains presented below share a single source sample, sequenced in a study of blood T cell repertoires in COVID-19. The assay was immunoSEQ multiplex PCR, and TCRdb's table has in-frame clones only and misses some. The profile shows about 42,000 clones, around 85% of them singletons. Specimen: peripheral blood. The receptors derive from a human donor in a cohort sampled during active COVID-19.

The chain is built from TRBV4-2 and TRBJ1-2; D gene uncertain. The V gene lost 0 bases and the J gene lost 4 bases, with 15 bases spanning the gap. This CDR3 contains 16 residues. In germline, CDR1 is LGHNA, CDR2 YNFKEQ. This CDR3 reads CASSQDTGLRTYGYTF. The CDR3 nucleotides are TGTGCCAGCAGCCAAGATACCGGACTGCGGACCTATGGCTACACCTTC.

This clone was picked up one time. The V call is TRBV4-2, the J call TRBJ2-1, with D perhaps matching TRBD2 (6 bases). V lost 2 bases and J lost 0, with 14 bases in between. The CDR3 covers 17 residues. CDR1 and CDR2 (germline): LGHNA, YNFKEQ. Written as DNA, the CDR3 is TGTGCCAGCAGCCAAAGAGGGCGGGGCAGCTCCTACAATGAGCAGTTCTTC. The encoded protein is CASSQRGRGSSYNEQFF.

This rearrangement joins TRBV6-5 to TRBJ1-4, with a possible D match to TRBD1 (5 bases). CDR1 and CDR2 from the germline V gene are MNHEY and SVGAGI. There are 15 residues in the CDR3. Trimming removed 2 bases at V and 8 bases at J, with 15 bases between. The CDR3 DNA is TGTGCCAGCAGTTACGGGCTCCGGGCAGGGGAAAAACTGTTTTTT. Protein: CASSYGLRAGEKLFF.

V and J are TRBV6-1 and TRBJ1-2; tentatively, D is TRBD1 (5 bases). Germline CDR1 and CDR2: MNHNS and SASEGT. V lost 0 bases and J lost 13, with 15 bases in between. The CDR3 consists of 13 residues. The CDR3 spells CASSEAEGEPCTF. CDR3 nucleotide sequence: TGTGCCAGCAGTGAAGCGGAAGGGGAACCCTGCACCTTC.

This clone was observed a single time. The chain combines TRBV4-2 with TRBJ2-3, with 7 bases matching TRBD2. Germline V gene data show CDR1 as LGHNA and CDR2 as YNFKEQ. CDR3 length: 16 amino acids. The V segment lost 4 bases and the J segment 8 bases; nucleotides outside the gene matches: 15. CDR3 region: CASSLRGPLREGTQYF. Written as DNA, the CDR3 is TGTGCCAGCAGCCTCCGCGGCCCTCTCAGGGAGGGTACGCAGTATTTT.

This clone was seen a single time. The rearrangement uses TRBV28 and TRBJ2-2; TRBD2 aligns across 16 bases. Germline-derived CDR1 and CDR2 are MDHEN and SYDVKM. The CDR3 covers 14 residues. Unmatched junction bases numbered 4, after V lost 8 bases and J lost 10 bases. DNA for the CDR3: TGTGCCAGCGCGGGACTAGCGGGGGGGCAGGAGCTGTTTTTT. Translation gives CASAGLAGGQELFF. The full variable domain, completed using reference TRBV28 and TRBJ2-2, is DVKVTQSSRYLVKRTGEKVFLECVQDMDHENMFWYRQDPGLGLRLIYFSYDVKMKEKGDIPEGYSVSREKKERFSLILESASTNQTSMYLCASAGLAGGQELFFGEGSRLTVL.

Notes on this clone: This sample also contains other DNA sequences that code for the same CDR3. V usage is TRBV5-1 and J usage is TRBJ2-6; 10 bases fit TRBD1. The CDR3 contains 17 residues. Germline CDR1 reads SGHRS; CDR2 reads YFSETQ. The J segment lost 0 bases and the V segment lost 3 bases, leaving 3 bases of the junction unmatched. CDR3 sequence (DNA): TGCGCCAGCAGCTGGACAGGGGGGCGCTCTGGGGCCAACGTCCTGACTTTC. Translated: CASSWTGGRSGANVLTF.

The rearrangement links TRBV29-1 to TRBJ2-5; 11 nucleotides line up with TRBD2. V trimming: 3 bases; J trimming: 3 bases; junction bases outside the gene matches: 6. Germline V lookup: CDR1 SQVTM, CDR2 ANQGSEA. CDR3 length: 15 residues. CDR3 in DNA: TGCAGCGTTGAGAGGACTAGCGGGCAAGAAGAGACCCAGTACTTC. Amino acid sequence: CSVERTSGQEETQYF.

This chain connects TRBV7-6 to TRBJ1-5, with a weak D call TRBD1 (6 bases). The V gene lost 1 base and the J gene lost 2 bases, with 9 bases spanning the gap. Germline V gene lookup returns CDR1 SGHVS and CDR2 FNYEAQ. The CDR3 totals 15 residues. The CDR3, as DNA: TGTGCCAGCAGCTTAGGTGAGGGGGGCAATCAGCCCCAGCATTTT. It encodes CASSLGEGGNQPQHF. The whole variable domain, filled in from reference TRBV7-6 and TRBJ1-5, reads GAGVSQSPRYKVTKRGQDVALRCDPISGHVSLYWYRQALGQGPEFLTYFNYEAQQDKSGLPNDRFSAERPEGSISTLTIQRTEQRDSAMYRCASSLGEGGNQPQHFGDGTRLSIL.

The rearrangement links TRBV24-1 to TRBJ1-2, with D possibly being TRBD1 (5 bases). The germline CDR1 and CDR2 sequences are KGHDR and SFDVKD. Trimming cost V 4 bases and J 4 bases, with 12 bases left between them. CDR3 length: 14 residues. CDR3 region: CATSDFDSSYGYTF. CDR3 nucleotide sequence: TGTGCCACCAGTGACTTCGACAGCTCCTATGGCTACACCTTC.

V usage is TRBV7-3 and J usage is TRBJ1-1, with 7 bases aligning to TRBD1. The ends lost 1 base at V and 7 bases at J; junction bases unmatched: 3. Looked up from germline, CDR1 is SGHTA and CDR2 is FQGTGA. CDR3 length equals 13 residues. The CDR3 reads CASSLNRGHEAFF. The CDR3, as DNA: TGTGCCAGCAGCTTAAACAGGGGACATGAAGCTTTCTTT. Variable domain in full (rest from reference TRBV7-3 and TRBJ1-1): GAGVSQTPSNKVTEKGKYVELRCDPISGHTALYWYRQSLGQGPEFLIYFQGTGAADDSGLPNDRFFAVRPEGSVSTLKIQRTERGDSAVYLCASSLNRGHEAFFGQGTRLTVV.

V usage is TRBV11-3 and J usage is TRBJ2-3; 8 bases align to TRBD2. The CDR3 length is 15 residues. The germline V gene encodes CDR1 SGHNT and CDR2 YENEEA. Trimming at V came to 4 bases and at J to 2 bases, leaving 5 bases not matched to a gene. CDR3 sequence reads: CASSSGLATTDTQYF. The CDR3 DNA is TGTGCCAGCAGCTCCGGACTAGCCACCACAGATACGCAGTATTTT.

The chain has TRBV20-1 and TRBJ2-3; D remains ambiguous. The CDR3 consists of 11 residues. The germline V and J ends were trimmed by 6 bases and 0 bases, with 4 bases remaining between them. Germline CDR1 and CDR2: DFQATT and SNEGSKA (reference sequence). In DNA, the CDR3 is TGCAGTGCAGCGAGCACAGATACGCAGTATTTT. Its translation is CSAASTDTQYF.

The rearrangement links TRBV4-3 to TRBJ2-3, with D tentatively TRBD1 (5 bases). The CDR3 contains 15 residues. Germline loops: CDR1 LGHNA, CDR2 YSLEER. Deletions cut 0 bases from V and 3 bases from J, with 10 bases between. The CDR3 here is CASSQEGLDTDTQYF. CDR3 DNA: TGCGCCAGCAGCCAAGAGGGGCTTGATACAGATACGCAGTATTTT.

This sequence joins TRBV18 and TRBJ2-1, with 7 positions matching TRBD1. The CDR3 extends over 14 amino acids. J lost 4 bases, V lost 6 bases, and 6 bases had no gene match. CDR1 is KGHSH, CDR2 LQKENI, per germline. The CDR3, as DNA: TGTGCCAGCTCCGCTCGGACAGGATACAATGAGCAGTTCTTC. Encoded protein: CASSARTGYNEQFF.

This clone was seen more than once but under ten times. V is TRBV4-3 and J is TRBJ1-2; 7 nucleotides align to TRBD1. This CDR3 comprises 17 residues. The junction had 15 bases not matched to a gene; V was cut back by 0 bases and J by 8 bases. Germline V CDR1 and CDR2: LGHNA, YSLEER. CDR3 protein: CASSQDRLRDSLRGYTF. The DNA of the CDR3 is TGCGCCAGCAGCCAAGATAGGCTAAGGGACAGTCTTAGAGGCTACACCTTC.

J is TRBJ2-1 and V is TRBV6-5; D call uncertain. Germline V gene data show CDR1 as MNHEY and CDR2 as SVGAGI. V was clipped by 6 bases and J by 8 bases, with 11 bases between them. CDR3 size: 12 residues. The CDR3 DNA is TGTGCCAGCAGATCGGGTCGAGATGAGCAGTTCTTC. This encodes CASRSGRDEQFF.

The chain uses TRBV19 and TRBJ2-7; 11 bases are shared with TRBD1. V dropped 4 bases and J dropped 5; count of bases not matched to a gene: 1. Per the germline V gene, CDR1 is LNHDA and CDR2 is SQIVND (reference sequence). The CDR3 spans 13 residues. DNA of the CDR3: TGTGCCAGTAGTACGGGACAGGGGGACGAGCAGTACTTC. Protein product: CASSTGQGDEQYF.

This clone is medium-sized. The CDR3 sequence: CASPGGLDTGELFF. The CDR3 DNA follows: TGTGCCAGCCCGGGGGGCTTGGACACCGGGGAGCTGTTTTTT. V gene TRBV7-9 combines with J gene TRBJ2-2; the D gene is possibly TRBD2 (7 bases). The ends were cut back, 8 bases at V and 3 bases at J, with 13 bases in the middle. This CDR3 has 14 residues. The V gene's germline CDR1 is SEHNR and CDR2 FQNEAQ (reference sequence).

This chain links TRBV30 with TRBJ2-4; no definite D call. This CDR3 is 14 amino acids long. V gave up 0 bases and J gave up 0 bases, with 6 bases separating them. Germline CDR1 reads GTSNPN; CDR2 reads SVGIG (reference sequence). The CDR3: CAWSVPGAKNIQYF. DNA of the CDR3: TGTGCCTGGAGTGTACCCGGAGCCAAAAACATTCAGTACTTC.

Details on this clone: This CDR3 is also generated by other DNA sequences in the sample. The chain employs TRBV5-6 and TRBJ2-7; the D gene is possibly TRBD2 (7 bases). The CDR3 contains 15 residues. Per germline, CDR1 SGHDT and CDR2 YYEEEE. The V end lost 4 bases, the J end lost 5 bases, and 19 bases lay between the germline ends. The CDR3 bases are TGTGCCAGCAGCCGTCGGGGGAGGGGGAACCACGAGCAGTACTTC. It yields the protein CASSRRGRGNHEQYF.

This clone has just a few counts. CDR3 DNA: TGTGCCAGCAGGACGGAGATGAACACTGAAGCTTTCTTT. Amino acids: CASRTEMNTEAFF. The V call is TRBV28, the J call TRBJ1-1; D unclear. V was trimmed by 6 bases and J by 0 bases, leaving 8 bases between them. This CDR3 has 13 amino acids. Germline loops: CDR1 MDHEN, CDR2 SYDVKM.

This clone appeared a single time. The J gene is TRBJ1-6, the V gene TRBV6-1, with D unresolved. The CDR3 is made up of 19 amino acids. The germline V gene encodes CDR1 MNHNS and CDR2 SASEGT. Trimming took 1 base from V and 0 from J, leaving 16 bases between them. The CDR3 protein is CASSEDLSGSSSYNSPLHF. CDR3 nucleotide sequence: TGTGCCAGCAGTGAAGATTTATCAGGCAGCAGCTCCTATAATTCACCCCTCCACTTT.

V is TRBV7-9 and J is TRBJ2-7, with 10 positions matching TRBD1. V was pared by 5 bases and J by 1 base, with 2 bases of the junction left unmatched. Germline V gene data show CDR1 as SEHNR and CDR2 as FQNEAQ (reference sequence). The CDR3 runs 14 residues. The CDR3 loop reads CASSMGQGSYEQYF. The CDR3 DNA follows: TGTGCCAGCAGCATGGGACAGGGGTCCTACGAGCAGTACTTC.